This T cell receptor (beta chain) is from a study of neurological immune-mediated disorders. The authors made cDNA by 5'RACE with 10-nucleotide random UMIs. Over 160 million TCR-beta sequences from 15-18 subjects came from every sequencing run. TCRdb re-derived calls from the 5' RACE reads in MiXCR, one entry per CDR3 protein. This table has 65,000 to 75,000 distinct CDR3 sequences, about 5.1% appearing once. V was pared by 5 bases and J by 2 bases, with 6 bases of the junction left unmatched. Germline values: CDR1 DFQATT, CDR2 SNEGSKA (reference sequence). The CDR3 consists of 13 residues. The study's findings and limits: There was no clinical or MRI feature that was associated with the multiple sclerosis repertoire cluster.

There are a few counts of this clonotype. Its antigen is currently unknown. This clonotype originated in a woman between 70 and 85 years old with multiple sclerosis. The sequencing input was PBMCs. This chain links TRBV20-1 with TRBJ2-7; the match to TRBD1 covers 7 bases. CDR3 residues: CSAPSTGTYEQYF. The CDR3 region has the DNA TGCAGTGCTCCCTCGACAGGGACCTACGAGCAGTACTTC.